This T cell receptor beta chain was sequenced for a study of human T cells and chemical hapten exposure (dated by TCRdb to the early 2020s). Study-level background: For sensitization, 2% DPC in acetone was applied to a roughly 2 cm by roughly 2 cm area of upper inner arm skin. Patients additionally received weekly therapeutic DPC doses to the scalp throughout the roughly 26-week study period. Patch tests used Finn chambers with 0.01% DPC on the upper back, scored after 6 days by International Contact Dermatitis Research Group standards. Alopecia areata with under or over 50% scalp involvement, alopecia totalis and alopecia universalis were represented in the patient cohort, which was mostly female. Libraries were pooled for sequencing, and per-sample TCR yields varied mainly because of small differences in library volumes within the pool. This study followed changes in the peripheral blood TCR repertoire in vivo during primary and secondary sensitization of alopecia patients to the hapten diphenylcyclopropenone (DPC). Blood samples were taken from patients before sensitization (week 0) and then at 2, 6 and about 24 weeks after DPC sensitization. Some 29 alopecia patients gave blood for TCR sequencing at one to four time points (pre-sensitization, 2, 6 and 24 weeks). Study-level results and caveats: Patch test score correlated positively with the number of PT1 expanded TCRs, reaching significance at thresholds 8, 16 and 32 but not at 4. Repeated subsampling changed both the strength of the expansion versus patch-test correlation and the threshold at which that correlation became significant. DPC sensitization did not change the number of TCRs with a frequency above 1 in 1000, and there was no evidence of changes in global repertoire structure. Because every patient had alopecia, a presumed autoimmune disease, the patients' immune response might differ from that of healthy individuals. Expanded TCRs formed significantly more large CDR3 similarity clusters than pre-sensitization or healthy control sets, consistent with antigen-driven responses.

The library was generated by RACE. The sample was run on a NextSeq 500. During library preparation, unique molecular identifiers were attached to individual cDNA molecules so that TCRs could be counted in a quantitative, reproducible way. For every blood RNA sample, sequencing covered both the TCR alpha and TCR beta chains. For the original study's pipeline: A median of approximately 96,000 TCRs per sample was observed, with a range of roughly 23,224 to 700,000. V, J and CDR3 annotation of the TCR reads was performed with the Decombinator software suite. For PS versus PT1 abundance plots, all samples were subsampled to the same number of TCRs (28,000). Expanded TCRs were defined as absent before sensitization and observed at least eight times at the 2-week time point. TCRdb cleaned the public reads at Q25 with fastp, built clones with MiXCR and kept in-frame beta chains. Under each unique CDR3 protein, matching rows form one entry showing the most common genes and DNA. The V and J calls follow TCRdb's processing rather than the paper's. This sample has about 110,000 distinct CDR3 sequences in its table, and about a tenth of those were observed once. In total, the top ten clones hold about 3.1% of the sample.

The germline V gene (reference sequence) sets CDR1 to MNHNY and CDR2 to SVGAGI. Spanning cysteine to phenylalanine, the CDR3 consists of 12 amino acids. Only the CDR3 DNA is retained, 36 bases long and in frame from the first base. V sheds 9 bases and J sheds 3 bases, leaving 6 bases between their ends. The time point label for this specimen denotes: patch test 2, 6 weeks after DPC sensitization. Read against the paper, the sample's treatment or condition label means: therapeutic diphenylcyclopropenone sensitization with weekly scalp DPC. At every patch-test visit, the blood draw took place before the patch test was put on. To be eligible, patients had to be aged 18 to 70, diagnosed with alopecia and judged suitable for DPC therapy, while pregnant patients were excluded. Total RNA was extracted from unfractionated whole blood collected in Tempus Blood RNA tubes. This clonotype was counted a few times. The antigen it binds to is not known. Base qualities are not at hand, and no much larger clone is one base apart.

The input for sequencing was whole blood, taken in connection with sensitization to the hapten diphenylcyclopropenone (DPC). This TCR was recovered from a woman aged 40-49 years with alopecia areata. Some clones in this sample may be carry-over from other donors' samples. The sequence is built from TRBV6-6 and TRBJ1-6, with the identity of the D gene unclear. The nucleotides read TGTGCCAGTGGCCACTATAATTCACCCCTCCACTTT. Its translation reads: CASGHYNSPLHF.